This T cell receptor beta chain was identified in a study of PD-1 blockade in classical Hodgkin lymphoma. Clones were read by immunoSEQ multiplex PCR, and TCRdb kept only the in-frame ones, dropping some. The sample includes roughly 46,000 clones, roughly 80% of them seen just once. The germline V gene has CDR1 SGHKS and CDR2 YYEKEE (reference sequence). This CDR3 has 12 amino acids. Trimming shortened V by 0 bases and J by 10 bases, and 10 bases separated the two germline ends. This clone was seen once. As yet, its antigen is unknown. Study observations and caveats: TCR diversity rose significantly by C4D1 in CD4+ but not CD8+ cells. Similar baseline diversity was found in complete responders and newly diagnosed patients. It was reported that newly diagnosed patients had less baseline TCR diversity than healthy donors.

Documented time point: cycle 4 day 1 (C4D1), after six to seven weeks of nivolumab. Every one of the patients relapsed after autologous stem cell transplantation (brentuximab vedotin exposure was variable). Best responses included complete response and partial response; otherwise, the best response was progressive disease. The sample here was peripheral blood mononuclear cells (PBMCs), taken before the fourth cycle of nivolumab. The clonotype was recovered from a human donor with classical Hodgkin lymphoma. The chain uses TRBV5-5 and TRBJ1-1; D remains ambiguous. The CDR3 sequence: CASSLVLPGAFF. For the CDR3, the DNA is TGTGCCAGCAGCTTGGTTCTCCCTGGAGCTTTCTTT. Full variable domain (rest looked up from reference TRBV5-5 and TRBJ1-1): DAGVTQSPTHLIKTRGQQVTLRCSPISGHKSVSWYQQVLGQGPQFIFQYYEKEERGRGNFPDRFSARQFPNYSSELNVNALLLGDSALYLCASSLVLPGAFFGQGTRLTVV.